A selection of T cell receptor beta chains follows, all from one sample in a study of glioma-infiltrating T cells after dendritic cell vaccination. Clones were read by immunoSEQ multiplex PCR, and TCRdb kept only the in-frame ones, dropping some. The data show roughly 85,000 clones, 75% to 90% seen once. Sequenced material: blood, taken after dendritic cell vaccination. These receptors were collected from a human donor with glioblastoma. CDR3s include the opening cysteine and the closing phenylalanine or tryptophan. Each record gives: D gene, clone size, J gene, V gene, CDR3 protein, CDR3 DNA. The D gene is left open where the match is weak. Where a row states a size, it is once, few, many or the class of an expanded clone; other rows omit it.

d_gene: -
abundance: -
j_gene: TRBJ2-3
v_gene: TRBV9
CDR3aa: CASSVSPSGTDTQYF
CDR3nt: TGTGCCAGCAGCGTAAGTCCCAGCGGCACAGATACGCAGTATTTT

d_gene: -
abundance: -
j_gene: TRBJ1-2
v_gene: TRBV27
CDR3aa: CASRAAGDGYTF
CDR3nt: TGTGCCAGCAGAGCAGCCGGGGATGGCTACACCTTC

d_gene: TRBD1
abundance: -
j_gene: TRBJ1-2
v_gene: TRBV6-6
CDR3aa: CASSYPSGQGRGYTF
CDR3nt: TGTGCCAGCAGCTACCCTTCCGGACAGGGACGTGGCTACACCTTC

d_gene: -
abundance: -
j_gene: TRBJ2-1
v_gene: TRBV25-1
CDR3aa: CASTNRDAYNEQFF
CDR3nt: TGTGCCAGCACAAACAGGGACGCCTACAATGAGCAGTTCTTC

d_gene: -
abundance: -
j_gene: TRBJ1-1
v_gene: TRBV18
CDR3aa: CASSPLGQNTEAFF
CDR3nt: TGTGCCAGCTCGCCCCTAGGACAGAACACTGAAGCTTTCTTT

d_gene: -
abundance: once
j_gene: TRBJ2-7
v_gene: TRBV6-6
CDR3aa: CASSPGQPYEQYF
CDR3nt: TGTGCCAGCAGTCCGGGACAACCGTACGAGCAGTACTTC

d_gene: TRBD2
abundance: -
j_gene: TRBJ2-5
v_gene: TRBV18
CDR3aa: CASSPFPLAGGLETQYF
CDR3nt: TGTGCCAGCTCACCATTCCCGCTAGCGGGGGGTTTGGAGACCCAGTACTTC

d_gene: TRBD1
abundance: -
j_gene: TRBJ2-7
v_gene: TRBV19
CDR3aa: CASSSDRTSYEQYF
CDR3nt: TGTGCCAGTAGTTCGGACAGGACCTCCTACGAGCAGTACTTC

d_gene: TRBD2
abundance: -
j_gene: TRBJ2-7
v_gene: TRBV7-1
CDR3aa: CASSSPGGGPHQWTSGSDFYEQYF
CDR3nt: TGTGCCAGCAGCTCCCCCGGGGGGGGCCCCCACCAATGGACTAGCGGGAGTGACTTCTACGAGCAGTACTTC

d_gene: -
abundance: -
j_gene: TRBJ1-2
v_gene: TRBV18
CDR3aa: CASSPGGDGYGYTF
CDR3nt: TGTGCCAGCTCACCAGGGGGCGATGGCTATGGCTACACCTTC

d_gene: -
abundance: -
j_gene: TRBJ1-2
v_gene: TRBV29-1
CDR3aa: CSGGDGYTF
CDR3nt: TGCAGCGGGGGGGACGGCTACACCTTC

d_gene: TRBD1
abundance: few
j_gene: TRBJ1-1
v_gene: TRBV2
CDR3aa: CASRDRGGTEAFF
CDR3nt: TGTGCCAGCCGAGACAGGGGGGGAACTGAAGCTTTCTTT

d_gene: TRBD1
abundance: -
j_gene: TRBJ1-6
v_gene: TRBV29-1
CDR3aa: CTPGQGAGTYNSPLHF
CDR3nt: TGCACCCCCGGGCAGGGGGCTGGCACCTATAATTCACCCCTCCACTTT

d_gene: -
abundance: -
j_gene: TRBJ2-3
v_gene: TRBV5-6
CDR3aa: CASSLKGTDTQYF
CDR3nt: TGTGCCAGCAGCTTAAAGGGGACAGATACGCAGTATTTT

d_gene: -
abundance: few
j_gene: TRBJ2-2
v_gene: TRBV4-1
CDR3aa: CASSQEGRDTGELFF
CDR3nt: TGCGCCAGCAGCCAAGAGGGCAGAGACACCGGGGAGCTGTTTTTT

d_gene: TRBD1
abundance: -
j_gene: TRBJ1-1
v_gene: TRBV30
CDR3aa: CAWSATGTTEAFF
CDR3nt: TGTGCCTGGAGCGCGACAGGGACCACTGAAGCTTTCTTT

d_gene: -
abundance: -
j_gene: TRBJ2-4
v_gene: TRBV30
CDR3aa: CAWSGGLGAKNIQYF
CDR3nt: TGTGCCTGGTCCGGCGGGCTCGGCGCCAAAAACATTCAGTACTTC

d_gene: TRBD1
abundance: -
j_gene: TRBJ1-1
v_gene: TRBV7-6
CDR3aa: CASSLRQGWDTEAFF
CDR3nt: TGTGCCAGCAGCCTTCGACAGGGGTGGGACACTGAAGCTTTCTTT

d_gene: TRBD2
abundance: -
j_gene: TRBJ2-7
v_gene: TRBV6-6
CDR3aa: CASSQSGSVSYEQYF
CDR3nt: TGTGCCAGCAGTCAGAGCGGGAGCGTCTCCTACGAGCAGTACTTC

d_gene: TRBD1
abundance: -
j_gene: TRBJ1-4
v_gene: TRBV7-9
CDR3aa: CASSLELRQGEKLFF
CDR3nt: TGTGCCAGCAGCTTAGAGTTAAGACAGGGAGAAAAACTGTTTTTT

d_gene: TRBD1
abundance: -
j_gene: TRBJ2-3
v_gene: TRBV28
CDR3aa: CASSPTGTGWDTDTQYF
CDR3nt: TGTGCCAGCAGTCCAACCGGGACAGGCTGGGATACAGATACGCAGTATTTT

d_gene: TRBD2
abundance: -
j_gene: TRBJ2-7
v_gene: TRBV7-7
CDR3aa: CASSLVAGLAEYYEQYF
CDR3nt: TGTGCCAGCAGCTTAGTTGCAGGACTAGCGGAGTACTACGAGCAGTACTTC

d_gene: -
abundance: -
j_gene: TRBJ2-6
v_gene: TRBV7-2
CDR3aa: CASSSRQTFSGANVLTF
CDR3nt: TGTGCCAGCAGCTCTCGACAGACCTTCTCTGGGGCCAACGTCCTGACTTTC

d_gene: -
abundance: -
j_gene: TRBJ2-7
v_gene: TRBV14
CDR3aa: CASSQDYRNYEQYF
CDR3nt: TGTGCCAGCAGCCAAGATTACAGGAATTACGAGCAGTACTTC

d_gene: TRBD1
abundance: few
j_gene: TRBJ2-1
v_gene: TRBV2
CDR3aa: CASSADRVNEQFF
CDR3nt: TGTGCCAGCAGCGCGGACAGGGTCAATGAGCAGTTCTTC

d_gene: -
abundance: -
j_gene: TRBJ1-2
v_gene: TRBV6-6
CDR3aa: CASYGEEYGYTF
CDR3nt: TGTGCCAGCTACGGGGAGGAATATGGCTACACCTTC

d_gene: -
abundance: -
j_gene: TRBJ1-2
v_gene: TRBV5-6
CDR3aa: CASSLGAGFYGYTF
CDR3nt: TGTGCCAGCAGCTTGGGGGCAGGGTTCTATGGCTACACCTTC

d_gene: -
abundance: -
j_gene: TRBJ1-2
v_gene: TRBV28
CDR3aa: CASSLAYRAPGYGYTF
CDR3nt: TGTGCCAGCAGTTTGGCATACAGGGCCCCCGGCTATGGCTACACCTTC

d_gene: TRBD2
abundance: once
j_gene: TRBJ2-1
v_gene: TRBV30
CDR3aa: CAWMGTSGRAFYNEQFF
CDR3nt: TGTGCCTGGATGGGGACTAGCGGGAGGGCCTTCTACAATGAGCAGTTCTTC

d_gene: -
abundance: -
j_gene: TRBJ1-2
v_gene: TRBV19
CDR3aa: CASSVDRRYGYTF
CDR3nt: TGTGCCAGTAGTGTCGACAGACGCTATGGCTACACCTTC

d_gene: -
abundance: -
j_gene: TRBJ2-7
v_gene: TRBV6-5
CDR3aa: CASRSRGGFTYEQYF
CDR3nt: TGTGCCAGCAGGAGCCGAGGGGGTTTCACCTACGAGCAGTACTTC

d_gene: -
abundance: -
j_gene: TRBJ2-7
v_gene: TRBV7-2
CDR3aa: CASSLGRIYEQYF
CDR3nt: TGTGCCAGCAGCTTGGGCAGGATATACGAGCAGTACTTC

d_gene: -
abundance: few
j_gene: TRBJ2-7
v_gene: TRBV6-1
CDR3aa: CASSDRGQMSSYEQYF
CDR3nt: TGTGCCAGCAGTGACCGAGGACAGATGAGCTCCTACGAGCAGTACTTC

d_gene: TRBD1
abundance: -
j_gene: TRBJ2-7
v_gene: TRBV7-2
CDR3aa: CASSSTGTGGTYEQYF
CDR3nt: TGTGCCAGCAGCTCAACCGGGACAGGGGGGACCTACGAGCAGTACTTC

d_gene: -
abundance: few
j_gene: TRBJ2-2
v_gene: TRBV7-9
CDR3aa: CASSLVSGRGNTGELFF
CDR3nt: TGTGCCAGCAGCTTAGTAAGCGGCAGGGGAAACACCGGGGAGCTGTTTTTT

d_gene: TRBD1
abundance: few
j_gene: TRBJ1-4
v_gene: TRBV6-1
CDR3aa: CASSEASTAGGNEKLFF
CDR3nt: TGTGCCAGCAGTGAAGCATCTACAGCAGGGGGTAATGAAAAACTGTTTTTT

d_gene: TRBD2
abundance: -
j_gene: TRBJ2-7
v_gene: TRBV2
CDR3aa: CASSPGLDVSYEQYF
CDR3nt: TGTGCCAGCAGCCCGGGACTAGATGTTAGCTACGAGCAGTACTTC

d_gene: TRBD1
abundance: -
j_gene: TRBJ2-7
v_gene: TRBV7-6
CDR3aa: CASSPGTGTGTYEQYF
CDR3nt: TGTGCCAGCAGCCCCGGGACCGGGACAGGGACTTACGAGCAGTACTTC

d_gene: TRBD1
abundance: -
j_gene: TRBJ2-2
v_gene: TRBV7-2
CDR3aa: CASSQGVGELFF
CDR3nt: TGTGCCAGCAGCCAGGGGGTCGGGGAGCTGTTTTTT

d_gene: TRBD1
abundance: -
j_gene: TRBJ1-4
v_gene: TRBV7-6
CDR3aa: CASSSDRDPNEKLFF
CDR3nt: TGTGCCAGCAGCTCGGACAGGGACCCTAATGAAAAACTGTTTTTT

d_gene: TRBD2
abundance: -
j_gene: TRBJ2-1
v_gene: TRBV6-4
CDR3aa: CASSVDSGGAVGEQFF
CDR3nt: TGTGCCAGCAGTGTCGATAGCGGGGGGGCCGTGGGTGAGCAGTTCTTC

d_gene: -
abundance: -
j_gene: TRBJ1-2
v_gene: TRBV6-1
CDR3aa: CASSEMGGYGYTF
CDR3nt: TGTGCCAGCAGTGAAATGGGAGGGTACGGCTACACCTTC

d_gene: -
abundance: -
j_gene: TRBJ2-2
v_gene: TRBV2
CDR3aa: CASSGQITGELFF
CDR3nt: TGTGCCAGCAGTGGACAGATCACCGGGGAGCTGTTTTTT

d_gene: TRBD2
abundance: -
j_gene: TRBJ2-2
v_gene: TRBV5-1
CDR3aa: CASSLASGSYSGELFF
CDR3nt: TGCGCCAGCAGCTTGGCGAGCGGGAGTTATTCCGGGGAGCTGTTTTTT

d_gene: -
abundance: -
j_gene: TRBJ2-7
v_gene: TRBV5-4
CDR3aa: CASSWDNYEQYF
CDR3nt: TGTGCCAGCAGTTGGGACAACTACGAGCAGTACTTC

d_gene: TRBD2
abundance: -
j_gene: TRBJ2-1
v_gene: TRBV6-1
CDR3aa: CASSEAGAGGPAGNYNEQFF
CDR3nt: TGTGCCAGCAGTGAAGCAGGAGCGGGGGGGCCAGCTGGCAACTACAATGAGCAGTTCTTC

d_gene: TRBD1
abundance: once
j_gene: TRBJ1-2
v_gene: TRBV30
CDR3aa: CAWSATRDRFGGYTF
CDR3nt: TGTGCCTGGAGTGCGACCCGGGACAGGTTCGGTGGCTACACCTTC

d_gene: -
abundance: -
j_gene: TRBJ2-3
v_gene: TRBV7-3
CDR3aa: CASSQSGTSDTQYF
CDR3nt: TGTGCCAGCAGCCAATCAGGGACTTCAGATACGCAGTATTTT

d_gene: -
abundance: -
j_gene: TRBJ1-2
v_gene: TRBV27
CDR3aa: CASSPSGGAGGYTF
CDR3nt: TGTGCCAGTTCCCCCAGTGGGGGGGCTGGTGGCTACACCTTC

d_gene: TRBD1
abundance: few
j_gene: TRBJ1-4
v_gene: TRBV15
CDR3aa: CATRGTGDIEKLFF
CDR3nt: TGTGCCACCAGGGGGACAGGGGACATTGAAAAACTGTTTTTT

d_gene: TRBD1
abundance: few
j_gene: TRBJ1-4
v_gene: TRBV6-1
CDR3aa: CASKTGGTDEKLFF
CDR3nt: TGTGCCAGCAAAACAGGGGGCACGGATGAAAAACTGTTTTTT

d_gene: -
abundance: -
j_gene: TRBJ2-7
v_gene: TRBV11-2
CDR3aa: CASSSGTVLGQYF
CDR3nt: TGTGCCAGCAGCTCCGGGACTGTACTCGGGCAGTACTTC

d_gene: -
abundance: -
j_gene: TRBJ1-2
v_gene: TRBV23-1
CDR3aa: CASSQSDRSNYGYTF
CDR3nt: TGCGCCAGCAGTCAATCGGACAGATCTAACTATGGCTACACCTTC

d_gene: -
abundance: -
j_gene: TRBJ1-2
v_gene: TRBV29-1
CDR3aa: CSVQGRDYGYTF
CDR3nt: TGCAGCGTGCAGGGGCGGGACTATGGCTACACCTTC

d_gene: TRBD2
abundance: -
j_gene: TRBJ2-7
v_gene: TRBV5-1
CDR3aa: CASSPRTSGSSYEQYF
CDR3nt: TGCGCCAGCAGCCCGCGGACTAGCGGGAGTAGCTACGAGCAGTACTTC